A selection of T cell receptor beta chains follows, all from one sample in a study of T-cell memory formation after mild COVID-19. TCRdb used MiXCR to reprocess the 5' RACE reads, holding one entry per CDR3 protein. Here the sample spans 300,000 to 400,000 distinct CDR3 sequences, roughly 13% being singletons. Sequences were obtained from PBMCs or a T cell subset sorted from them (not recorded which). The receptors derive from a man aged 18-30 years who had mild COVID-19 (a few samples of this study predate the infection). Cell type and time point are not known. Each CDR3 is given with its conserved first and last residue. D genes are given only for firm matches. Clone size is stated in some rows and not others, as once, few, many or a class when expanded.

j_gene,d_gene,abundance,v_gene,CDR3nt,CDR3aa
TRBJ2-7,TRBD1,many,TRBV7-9,TGTGCCAGCAGCTTAGTGGGACAGGGGTACGAGCAGTACTTC,CASSLVGQGYEQYF
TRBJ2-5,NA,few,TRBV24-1,TGTGCCACCAAGTGGGGGGTTCAAGAGACCCAGTACTTC,CATKWGVQETQYF
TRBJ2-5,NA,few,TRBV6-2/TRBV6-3,TGTGCCAGCAGTTACGGTAGCGGAGGATGGGGAGAGACCCAGTACTTC,CASSYGSGGWGETQYF
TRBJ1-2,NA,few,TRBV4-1,TGCGCCAGCAGCCAAGGGCTTAACTATGGCTACACCTTC,CASSQGLNYGYTF
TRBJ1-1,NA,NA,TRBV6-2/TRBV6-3,TGTGCCACCGGACTCCGAGGCAGGCACACTGAAGCTTTCTTT,CATGLRGRHTEAFF
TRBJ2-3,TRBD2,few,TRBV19,TGTGCCAGTAGTATAGAGGGACTAGGTACAGATACGCAGTATTTT,CASSIEGLGTDTQYF
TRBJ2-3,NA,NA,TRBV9,TGTGCCAGCAGCGTAGCTACGGGCCCCCTAACCACAGATACGCAGTATTTT,CASSVATGPLTTDTQYF
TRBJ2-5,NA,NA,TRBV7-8,TGTGCCAGCAGCGTAAGGGGGCGCGGGGACCAAGAGACCCAGTACTTC,CASSVRGRGDQETQYF
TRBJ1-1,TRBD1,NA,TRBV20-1,TGCAGCGCTCCGCAATGGACAGGGAGAACTGAAGCTTTCTTT,CSAPQWTGRTEAFF
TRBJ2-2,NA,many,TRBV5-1,TGCGCCAGCAGCACACGCCTAAAAGGACAGTTAGGCGACACCGGGGAGCTGTTTTTT,CASSTRLKGQLGDTGELFF
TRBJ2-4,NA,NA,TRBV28,TGTGCCAGCAGTTTTTCGCGGGGCAAAAACATTCAGTACTTC,CASSFSRGKNIQYF
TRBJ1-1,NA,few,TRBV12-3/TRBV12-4,TGTGCCAGCAGTTTAGAGGGGACGAGGGCTTTCTTT,CASSLEGTRAFF
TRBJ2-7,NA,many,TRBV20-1,TGCAGTGCTAGAGTTGGGGTCTACGAGCAGTACTTC,CSARVGVYEQYF
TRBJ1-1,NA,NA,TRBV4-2,TGTGCCAGCAGCCAAGTTACGGGGGCGAACACTGAAGCTTTCTTT,CASSQVTGANTEAFF
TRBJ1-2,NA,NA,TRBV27,TGTGCCAGCAGCCCAAAATCTCTCACCGCCCATGGCTACACCTTC,CASSPKSLTAHGYTF
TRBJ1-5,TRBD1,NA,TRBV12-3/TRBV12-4,TGTGCCAGCGGGCAAATTGGACAGGGCTTTTTGGGCAATCAGCCCCAGCATTTT,CASGQIGQGFLGNQPQHF
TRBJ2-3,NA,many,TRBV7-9,TGTGCCAGCAGTTACCAGGATACGCAGTATTTT,CASSYQDTQYF
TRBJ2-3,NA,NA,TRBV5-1,TGCGCCAGCAGCATACAGGGAGGTGGAGATACGCAGTATTTT,CASSIQGGGDTQYF
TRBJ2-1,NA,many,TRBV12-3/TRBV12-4,TGTGCCAGTACCCCCGTAGGGGGTTCCCACCGTGAGCAGTTCTTC,CASTPVGGSHREQFF
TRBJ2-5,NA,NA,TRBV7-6,TGTGCCAGCAGCTTAAGAAGGGTTGAGACCCAGTACTTC,CASSLRRVETQYF
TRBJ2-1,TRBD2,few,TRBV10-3,TGTGCCACCGGGCCTAGCGGGGGCCACTACAATGAGCAGTTCTTC,CATGPSGGHYNEQFF
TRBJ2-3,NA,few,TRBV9,TGTGCCAGCAGCATCTTTCCAGGCCCAGATACGCAGTATTTT,CASSIFPGPDTQYF
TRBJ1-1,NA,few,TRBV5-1,TGCGCCAGCAAAAGGTCACAGAACACTGAAGCTTTCTTT,CASKRSQNTEAFF
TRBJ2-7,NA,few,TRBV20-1,TGCAGTGCCCCTCGGGGGCGGGGGAATCCCTACGAGCAGTACTTC,CSAPRGRGNPYEQYF
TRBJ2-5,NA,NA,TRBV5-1,TGCGCCAGCAGCTTCATCTCCTTTAGTGGGGCAGGGGAGACCCAGTACTTC,CASSFISFSGAGETQYF
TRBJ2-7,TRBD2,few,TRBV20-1,TGCAGTGCTAGGCACGGGACTAGCGGGTTCTCCTACGAGCAGTACTTC,CSARHGTSGFSYEQYF
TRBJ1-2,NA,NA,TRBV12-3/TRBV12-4,TGTGCCAGCAGTTCCGGGCCAGGGCACTATGGCTACACCTTC,CASSSGPGHYGYTF
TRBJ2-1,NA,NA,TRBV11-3,TGTGCCAGCAGCCTGGATCACAATGACAATGAGCAGTTCTTC,CASSLDHNDNEQFF
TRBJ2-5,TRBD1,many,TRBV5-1,TGCGCCAGCAGCCGGGACAGTCGGGGTCAAGAGACCCAGTACTTC,CASSRDSRGQETQYF
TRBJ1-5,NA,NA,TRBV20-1,TGCAGTGCTAGAGATTACTCCGGGGATGGGCCCCAGCATTTT,CSARDYSGDGPQHF
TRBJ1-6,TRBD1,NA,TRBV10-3,TGTGCCATCGGGGACAGCAATAATTCACCCCTCCACTTT,CAIGDSNNSPLHF
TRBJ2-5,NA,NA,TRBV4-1,TGCGCCAGCAGCCAAGTTGTGAGAGGGCAAGAGACCCAGTACTTC,CASSQVVRGQETQYF
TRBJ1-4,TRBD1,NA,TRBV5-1,TGCGCCAGCAGCTTCGAGGGACAGGGGCGGGAAAAACTGTTTTTT,CASSFEGQGREKLFF
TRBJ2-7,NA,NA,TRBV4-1,TGCGCCAGCAGCCAAGGAGGACAGTTCTACGAGCAGTACTTC,CASSQGGQFYEQYF
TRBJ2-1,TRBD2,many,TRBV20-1,TGCAGTGCTAGAGACCCACTGGCGGGGGGTCACAATGAGCAGTTCTTC,CSARDPLAGGHNEQFF
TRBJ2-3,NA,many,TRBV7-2,TGTGCCAGCAGCTTACTGGACCACACATGGGATACGCAGTATTTT,CASSLLDHTWDTQYF
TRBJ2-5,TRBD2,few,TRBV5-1,TGCGCCAGCAGCCTGGGACTAGCGGGGGAACAAGAGACCCAGTACTTC,CASSLGLAGEQETQYF
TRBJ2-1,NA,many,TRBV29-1,TGCAGCGTAACCCCCGACAGCTACAATGAGCAGTTCTTC,CSVTPDSYNEQFF
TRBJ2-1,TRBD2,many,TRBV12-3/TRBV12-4,TGTGCCAGCAAGGGGACTAGCGGGGCGAGCTCCTACAATGAGCAGTTCTTC,CASKGTSGASSYNEQFF
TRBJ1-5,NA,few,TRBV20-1,TGCAGTGCTAGAGGTGCCTGGGACAATCAGCCCCAGCATTTT,CSARGAWDNQPQHF
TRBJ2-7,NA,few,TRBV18,TGTGCCAGCTCACCCTCCCAGACAGGATCCTCCTACGAGCAGTACTTC,CASSPSQTGSSYEQYF